The T cell receptor beta chain under discussion was sequenced for a study of cytomegalovirus exposure and HLA in healthy donors. Study summary: An analysis done earlier identified some 120 million unique TCR beta sequences from around 180 million T cells.

The study sampled nominally healthy donors, though unrecorded immune exposures were likely. Findings and limits, study-wide: Immune exposure data for these donors was limited to CMV serostatus.

It was with 60 Vbeta and 13 Jbeta primers that the PCR ran. Using immunoSEQ multiplex PCR, the repertoire was profiled, and TCRdb retains in-frame clones only, with some absent. The data show 150,000 to 200,000 clones, less than 90% seen once. For this clone: Its antigen is as yet unknown.

Sample: PBMCs. The TCR comes from a girl less than two years old in good health and CMV-seronegative.

This CDR3 is CASSPDREEQYF. The CDR3 DNA reads TGTGCCAGCAGTCCGGACAGGGAGGAGCAGTACTTC. V gene TRBV6-6 combines with J gene TRBJ2-7; 8 bases fit TRBD1. Trimming cost V 5 bases and J 7 bases; bases outside gene matches: 4. The CDR3 extends over 12 amino acids. CDR1 is MNHNY and CDR2 is SVGAGI in the germline V gene (reference sequence).